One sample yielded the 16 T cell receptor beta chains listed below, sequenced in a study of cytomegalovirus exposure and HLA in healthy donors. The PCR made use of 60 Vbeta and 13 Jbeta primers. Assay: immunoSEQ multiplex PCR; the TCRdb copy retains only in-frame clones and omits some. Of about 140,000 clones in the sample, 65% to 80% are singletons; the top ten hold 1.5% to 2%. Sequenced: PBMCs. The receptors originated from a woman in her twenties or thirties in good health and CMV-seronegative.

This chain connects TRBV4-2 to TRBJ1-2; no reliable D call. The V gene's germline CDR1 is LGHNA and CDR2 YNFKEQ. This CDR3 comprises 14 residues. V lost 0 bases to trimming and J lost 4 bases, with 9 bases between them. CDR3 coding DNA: TGTGCCAGCAGCCAAGATCGTACCAGCTATGGCTACACCTTC. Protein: CASSQDRTSYGYTF.

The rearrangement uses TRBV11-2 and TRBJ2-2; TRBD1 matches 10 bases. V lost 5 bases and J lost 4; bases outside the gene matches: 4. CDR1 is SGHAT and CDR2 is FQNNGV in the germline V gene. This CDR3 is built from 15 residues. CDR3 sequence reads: CASSRGTGVTGELFF. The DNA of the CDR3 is TGTGCCAGCAGCCGGGGGACAGGGGTCACCGGGGAGCTGTTTTTT.

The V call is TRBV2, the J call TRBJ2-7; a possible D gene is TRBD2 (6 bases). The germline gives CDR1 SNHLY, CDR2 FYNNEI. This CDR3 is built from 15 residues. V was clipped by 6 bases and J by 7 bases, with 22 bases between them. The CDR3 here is CASRFSGVVRGEQYF. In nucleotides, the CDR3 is TGTGCCAGCAGATTTAGCGGAGTGGTACGAGGGGAGCAGTACTTC.

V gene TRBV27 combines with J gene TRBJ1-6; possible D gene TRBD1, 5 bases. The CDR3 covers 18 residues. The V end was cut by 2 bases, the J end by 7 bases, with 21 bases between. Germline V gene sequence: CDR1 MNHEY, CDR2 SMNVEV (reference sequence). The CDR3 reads CASSLAESGTAPNSPLHF. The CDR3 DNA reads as TGTGCCAGCAGTTTAGCGGAAAGCGGGACGGCTCCAAATTCACCCCTCCACTTT.

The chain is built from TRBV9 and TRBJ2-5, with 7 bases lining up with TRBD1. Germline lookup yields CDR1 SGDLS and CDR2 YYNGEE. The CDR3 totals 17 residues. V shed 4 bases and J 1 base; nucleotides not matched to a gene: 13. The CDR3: CASSKRQGRVAQETQYF. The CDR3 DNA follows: TGTGCCAGCAGCAAAAGACAGGGAAGGGTCGCCCAAGAGACCCAGTACTTC.

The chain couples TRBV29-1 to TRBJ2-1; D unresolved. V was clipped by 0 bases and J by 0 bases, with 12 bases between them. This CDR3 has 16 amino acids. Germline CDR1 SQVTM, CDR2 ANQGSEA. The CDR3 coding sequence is TGCAGCGTTGAAGATAGAGGCGGATCCTCCTACAATGAGCAGTTCTTC. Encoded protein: CSVEDRGGSSYNEQFF.

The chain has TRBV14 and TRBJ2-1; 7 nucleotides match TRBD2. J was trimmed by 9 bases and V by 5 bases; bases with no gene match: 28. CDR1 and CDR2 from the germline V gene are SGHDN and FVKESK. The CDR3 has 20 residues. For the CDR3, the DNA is TGTGCCAGCAGCTCCCGTCCGGGACTAACTGGTCCCGGCCCGGCCGGTGAGCAGTTCTTC. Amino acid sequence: CASSSRPGLTGPGPAGEQFF.

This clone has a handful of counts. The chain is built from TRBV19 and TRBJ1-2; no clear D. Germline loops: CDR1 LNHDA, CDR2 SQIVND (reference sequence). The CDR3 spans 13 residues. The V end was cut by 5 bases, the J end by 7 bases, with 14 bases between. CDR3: CASSPGEARGYTF. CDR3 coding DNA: TGTGCCAGTAGTCCCGGGGAGGCCCGTGGCTACACCTTC.

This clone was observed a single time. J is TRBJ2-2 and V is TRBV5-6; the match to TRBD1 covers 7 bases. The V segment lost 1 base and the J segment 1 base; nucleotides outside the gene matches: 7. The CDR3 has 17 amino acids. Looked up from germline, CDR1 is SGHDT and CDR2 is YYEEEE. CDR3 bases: TGTGCCAGCAGCTTGTTGGGGGCAGGGGGGAACACCGGGGAGCTGTTTTTT. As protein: CASSLLGAGGNTGELFF.

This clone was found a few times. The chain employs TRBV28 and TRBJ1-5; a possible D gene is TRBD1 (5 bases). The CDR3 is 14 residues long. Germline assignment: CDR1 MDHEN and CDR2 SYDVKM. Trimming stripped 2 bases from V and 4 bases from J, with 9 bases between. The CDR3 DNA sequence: TGTGCCAGCAGTTTAATCAGGGCGAATCAGCCCCAGCATTTT. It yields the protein CASSLIRANQPQHF.

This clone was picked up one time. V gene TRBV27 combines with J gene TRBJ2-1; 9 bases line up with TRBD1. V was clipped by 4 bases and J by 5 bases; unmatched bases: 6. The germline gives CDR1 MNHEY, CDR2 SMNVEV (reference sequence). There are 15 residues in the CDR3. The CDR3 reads CASSSGTGLNNEQFF. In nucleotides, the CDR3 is TGTGCCAGCAGTTCCGGGACAGGGCTTAACAATGAGCAGTTCTTC.

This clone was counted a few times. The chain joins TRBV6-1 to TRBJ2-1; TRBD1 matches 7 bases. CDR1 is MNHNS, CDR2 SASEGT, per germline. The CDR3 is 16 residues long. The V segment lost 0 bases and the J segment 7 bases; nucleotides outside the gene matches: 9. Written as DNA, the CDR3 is TGTGCCAGCAGTGAAGCTACCGGACAGGCCCCAAATGAGCAGTTCTTC. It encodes CASSEATGQAPNEQFF.

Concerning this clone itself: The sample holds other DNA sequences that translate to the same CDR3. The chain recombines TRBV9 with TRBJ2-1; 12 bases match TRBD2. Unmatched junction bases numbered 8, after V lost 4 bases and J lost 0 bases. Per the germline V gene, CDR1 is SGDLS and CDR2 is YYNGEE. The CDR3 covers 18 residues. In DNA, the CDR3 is TGTGCCAGCAGCCCAGGACTAGCGGGGCCTAGCTCCTACAATGAGCAGTTCTTC. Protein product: CASSPGLAGPSSYNEQFF.

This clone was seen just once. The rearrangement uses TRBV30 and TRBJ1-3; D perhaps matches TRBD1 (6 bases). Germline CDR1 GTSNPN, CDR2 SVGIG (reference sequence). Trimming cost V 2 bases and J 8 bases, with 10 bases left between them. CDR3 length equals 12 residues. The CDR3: CAWSPGGHTIYF. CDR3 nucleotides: TGTGCCTGGAGTCCTGGGGGCCACACCATATATTTT.

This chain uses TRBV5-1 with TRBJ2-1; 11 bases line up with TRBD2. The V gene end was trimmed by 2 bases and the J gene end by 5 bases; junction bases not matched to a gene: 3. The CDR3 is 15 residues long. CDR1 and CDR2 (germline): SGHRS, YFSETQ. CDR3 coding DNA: TGCGCCAGCAGCTTTACTAGCGGGAGCGACAATGAGCAGTTCTTC. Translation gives CASSFTSGSDNEQFF.

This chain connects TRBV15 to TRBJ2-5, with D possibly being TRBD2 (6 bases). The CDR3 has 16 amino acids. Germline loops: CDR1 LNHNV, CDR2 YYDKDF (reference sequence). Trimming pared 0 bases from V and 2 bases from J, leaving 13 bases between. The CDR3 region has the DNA TGTGCCACCAGCAGAGACGTCGGAGGGCAGCAAGAGACCCAGTACTTC. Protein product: CATSRDVGGQQETQYF.